This TCR beta chain was obtained from a study of spatial heterogeneity in lung cancer. This clonotype was found a few times. TCRdb used MiXCR to reprocess the 5' RACE reads, holding one entry per CDR3 protein. The table shows fewer than 20,000 distinct CDR3 sequences, with approximately 8.5% occurring only once. The sample's time point: blood at routine non-recurrence follow-up after resection. The authors sequenced whole RNA from tumor, nontumor lung or frozen PBMC without sorting. The CDR3 spans 16 residues. CDR1 is KGHSH and CDR2 is LQKENI in the germline V gene. Trimming at V came to 2 bases and at J to 3 bases, leaving 8 bases not matched to a gene.

The TCR comes from a male donor with early-stage non-small cell lung cancer. The V call is TRBV18, the J call TRBJ2-7; 9 bases map to TRBD1. The sequencing here drew on PBMCs, taken at follow-up. The CDR3, as DNA: TGTGCCAGCTCACCAGCGGACAGGGGTCTTTTCTACGAGCAGTACTTC. It encodes CASSPADRGLFYEQYF.